The TCR beta chain described here comes from a study of T cells after yellow fever vaccination. Overall study context: Fractions low in cell number were prepared with SMART-Seq v4 Ultra Low Input.

General study points: Post-booster reappearance was seen for most primary-vaccination clones (96% CD4, 85% to 90% CD8). A limited proportion of clonotypes was detected within both the CD4 and CD8 compartments.

By 5'RACE template switching, TCR cDNA was produced, with a universal primer site and UMIs added in the process. TCRdb redid the calling of the 5' RACE reads with MiXCR, one entry per CDR3 protein. The sample holds tens of thousands of distinct CDR3 sequences, 7% to 9% seen once. The V gene lost 2 bases and the J gene lost 3 bases, with 13 bases spanning the gap. The CDR3 is 16 residues long. Germline lookup yields CDR1 LGHNA and CDR2 YSLEER. This clonotype was found many times. Its target is unknown. The sequencing here drew on CD8+ T cells sorted from PBMCs, taken around 15 days after the first yellow fever vaccination. This sequence originates from a man aged 18 to 35 who received the YFV17D yellow fever vaccine. This sequence joins TRBV4-3 and TRBJ1-4; maybe TRBD1 (5 bases). In nucleotides, the CDR3 is TGCGCCAGCAGCCAACGGACACTTAACGCTAATGAAAAACTGTTTTTT. Its translation: CASSQRTLNANEKLFF.